The entry below describes one T cell receptor (beta chain). Its target is unknown. There are 12 residues in the CDR3. V was clipped by 5 bases and J by 7 bases, with 11 bases between them. Germline V gene lookup returns CDR1 MNHEY and CDR2 SMNVEV (reference sequence). TCRdb used MiXCR to reprocess the 5' RACE reads, holding one entry per CDR3 protein. The sample comprises roughly 230,000 distinct CDR3 sequences, roughly 18% of which are singletons, and more than 25% rests with the top ten. The sample belongs to a study of CD8 T cells in ankylosing spondylitis. Study-wide points: Characteristic of ankylosing spondylitis blood, it appeared, was a TCR beta motif comprising eight highly homologous variants. In synovial fluid and blood from reactive arthritis, some motif variants were previously reported. It was reported that disease-linked clones were significantly enriched in matched ankylosing spondylitis synovial fluid. Disease-linked clones proved CD8+ and comparatively uncommon in peripheral blood.

Specimen: blood, either unsorted or a sorted T cell fraction (not recorded which). The sequence derives from a male donor with ankylosing spondylitis or in good health (not recorded which). The V gene is TRBV27, the J gene TRBJ1-2; D might be TRBD1 (5 bases). CDR3 nucleotides: TGTGCCAGCAGTCCCGGGGGGGTTGGCTACACCTTC. Amino acids: CASSPGGVGYTF.